This T cell receptor beta chain was retrieved from a study of shared clonotypes between healthy human individuals. Study donors comprised healthy, HIV-negative adults devoid of recent acute infection or vaccination. General study findings and limits: Enrolling few donors narrowed the genetic and exposure-history diversity that was represented.

As to this clone: Its antigen remains unknown.

CDR1 is SGHRS and CDR2 is YFSETQ in the germline V gene. V trimming: 3 bases; J trimming: 3 bases; junction bases outside the gene matches: 4. The CDR3 has 14 amino acids. Sequencing used immunoSEQ multiplex PCR; TCRdb keeps in-frame clones, though not all of them. The sample contains more than 2 million clones, around 95% of which appear only once. The gene calls are TRBV5-1 and TRBJ2-7; TRBD1 agrees at 9 bases. The clonotype was recovered from a man between 18 and 29 years old in good health. The specimen was naive CD4+ T cells sorted from blood. Subset in this sample: CD45RA+ positively selected. The CDR3 bases are TGCGCCAGCAGCTCCCGGACAGGGGTCTACGAGCAGTACTTC. Encoded protein: CASSSRTGVYEQYF.